This entry is about one T cell receptor beta chain. Its antigen is unidentified. The CDR3 runs to 15 residues. V was pared by 0 bases and J by 0 bases, with 12 bases between. Germline V gene data show CDR1 as GTSNPN and CDR2 as SVGIG (reference sequence). The data are from a study of T cell responses to AZD1222 COVID-19 vaccine. Findings and caveats of the study: Unmutated variant regions are reportedly targeted by nearly half of spike-specific TCRs.

Generated by immunoSEQ multiplex PCR, the TCRdb table keeps only in-frame clones and is missing some. The table lists about 180,000 clones, 70% to 90% of them singletons, with approximately 4.2% in the top ten. This TCR was recovered from an adult who received the MenACWY meningococcal vaccine as a control. V gene TRBV30 combines with J gene TRBJ2-7; D may correspond to TRBD1 or TRBD2 (5 bases each). The material was peripheral blood, obtained 28 days after the second dose of the MenACWY control vaccine. CDR3 nucleotide sequence: TGTGCCTGGAGTGTCGGGACGGAGCCCTCCTACGAGCAGTACTTC. Protein product: CAWSVGTEPSYEQYF.